A single sample gave rise to the 19 T cell receptor beta chains below, sequenced in a study of blood T cell repertoires in COVID-19. Profiling relied on immunoSEQ multiplex PCR, and the TCRdb table lists in-frame clones only, not all of them. The sample includes about 200,000 clones, more than 65% of them seen just once. Sequencing used peripheral blood. These receptors came from a human donor in a cohort sampled during active COVID-19.

The count of this clone is one. This chain uses TRBV11-2 with TRBJ2-2; D is uncertain. Trimming shortened V by 2 bases and J by 1 base, and 11 bases separated the two germline ends. CDR1 is SGHAT and CDR2 is FQNNGV in the germline V gene. This CDR3 is built from 16 residues. The CDR3 nucleotides are TGTGCCAGCAGCTTAAGGTTACGACTGAACACCGGGGAGCTGTTTTTT. Its protein is CASSLRLRLNTGELFF.

The CDR3 DNA reads as TGTGCCAGCAGCTTAGCGGGAGGGGCAGATACGCAGTATTTT. Translating gives CASSLAGGADTQYF. The rearrangement uses TRBV7-9 and TRBJ2-3; 7 bases line up with TRBD2. The CDR3 spans 14 residues. V trimming: 0 bases; J trimming: 4 bases; junction bases outside the gene matches: 1. CDR1 is SEHNR and CDR2 is FQNEAQ in the germline V gene (reference sequence). The complete variable domain, with remaining parts taken from reference TRBV7-9 and TRBJ2-3, reads DTGVSQNPRHKITKRGQNVTFRCDPISEHNRLYWYRQTLGQGPEFLTYFQNEAQLEKSRLLSDRFSAERPKGSFSTLEIQRTEQGDSAMYLCASSLAGGADTQYFGPGTRLTVL.

The chain employs TRBV18 and TRBJ2-7, with 9 bases identical to TRBD2. The CDR3 is 15 amino acids. V lost 1 base, J lost 3 bases, and 4 bases stayed unmatched. The germline V gene has CDR1 KGHSH and CDR2 LQKENI. CDR3 sequence reads: CASSPLLAGIYEQYF. The CDR3 DNA sequence: TGTGCCAGCTCACCACTTCTAGCGGGGATCTACGAGCAGTACTTC.

The rearrangement links TRBV5-1 to TRBJ2-3; 8 bases are shared with TRBD2. After removal of 3 bases from V and 3 bases from J, the junction contained 6 bases not matched to a gene. In germline, CDR1 is SGHRS, CDR2 YFSETQ. CDR3 size: 15 residues. The CDR3 is CASSSRAGATDTQYF. In DNA, the CDR3 is TGCGCCAGCAGCTCCCGAGCGGGAGCAACAGATACGCAGTATTTT.

The chain employs TRBV21-1 and TRBJ1-2. TRBV21-1 is a documented pseudogene. The length of the CDR3 is 22 residues. In DNA, the CDR3 is TGTGCCAGCAGCAAAGAGTTGGGCCAACGGGGGTTTCTTTCCCTTTCCAATCATGGCTACACCTTC. As protein: CASSKELGQRGFLSLSNHGYTF.

The CDR3 DNA is TGTGCCTGGAGTGGCTTATTCGGTGAAAAACTGTTTTTT. This codes for CAWSGLFGEKLFF. The rearrangement links TRBV30 to TRBJ1-4; D is ambiguous. The CDR3 runs 13 residues. Germline assignment: CDR1 GTSNPN and CDR2 SVGIG (reference sequence). The ends were cut back, 1 base at V and 7 bases at J, with 10 bases in the middle.

The V and J genes are TRBV27 and TRBJ1-5, with TRBD1 matching over 8 bases. The CDR3 is made up of 16 amino acids. Germline V lookup: CDR1 MNHEY, CDR2 SMNVEV (reference sequence). J gave up 5 bases and V 7 bases, and 13 bases lay outside the gene matches. CDR3 DNA: TGTGCCAGCACCTTCCCGGGACAGGTATACTATCAGCCCCAGCATTTT. Encoded protein: CASTFPGQVYYQPQHF.

V usage is TRBV3-1 (or the pseudogene TRBV3-2) and J usage is TRBJ2-1; D is unclear. Trimming stripped 5 bases from V and 6 bases from J, with 14 bases between. The length of the CDR3 is 14 residues. Germline CDR1 and CDR2: LGHDT and YNNKEL (reference sequence). The CDR3 sequence is CASSTFGPSNEQFF. The CDR3 nucleotides are TGTGCCAGCAGCACTTTTGGGCCCAGCAATGAGCAGTTCTTC.

The V gene is TRBV6-5, the J gene TRBJ1-1; TRBD1 matches 10 bases. The CDR3 has 14 residues. Trimming cost V 5 bases and J 3 bases; bases outside gene matches: 3. From germline, CDR1 is MNHEY and CDR2 SVGAGI. The DNA for the CDR3 is TGTGCCAGCAGTAGGGACAGGGGAGACACTGAAGCTTTCTTT. This translates into CASSRDRGDTEAFF.

The chain couples TRBV19 to TRBJ2-7; the match to TRBD1 covers 8 bases. Trimming cost V 9 bases and J 5 bases; bases outside gene matches: 9. Germline V gene data show CDR1 as LNHDA and CDR2 as SQIVND (reference sequence). This CDR3 is built from 13 residues. CDR3 residues: CASQGQGAHEQYF. CDR3 bases: TGTGCCAGCCAAGGGCAGGGGGCCCACGAGCAGTACTTC. Based on the CDR3 plus reference TRBV19 and TRBJ2-7, the full variable domain is DGGITQSPKYLFRKEGQNVTLSCEQNLNHDAMYWYRQDPGQGLRLIYYSQIVNDFQKGDIAEGYSVSREKKESFPLTVTSAQKNPTAFYLCASQGQGAHEQYFGPGTRLTVT.

This sequence joins TRBV28 and TRBJ2-3; the D is unclear. CDR1 is MDHEN, CDR2 SYDVKM, per germline. Trimming stripped 6 bases from V and 6 bases from J, with 13 bases between. The CDR3 runs 13 residues. In DNA form, the CDR3 reads TGTGCCAGCAGAGACTCCGTTGGCGATACGCAGTATTTT. Translating it yields CASRDSVGDTQYF. The variable domain in full, with the rest retrieved from reference TRBV28 and TRBJ2-3, is DVKVTQSSRYLVKRTGEKVFLECVQDMDHENMFWYRQDPGLGLRLIYFSYDVKMKEKGDIPEGYSVSREKKERFSLILESASTNQTSMYLCASRDSVGDTQYFGPGTRLTVL.

In DNA form, the CDR3 reads TGTGCCAGCAGCAAACGGACAGGGACTCAAGAGACCCAGTACTTC. It is translated as CASSKRTGTQETQYF. The chain uses TRBV7-9 and TRBJ2-5; TRBD1 agrees at 8 bases. The CDR3 contains 15 residues. Germline lookup yields CDR1 SEHNR and CDR2 FQNEAQ (reference sequence). Unmatched junction bases numbered 7, after V lost 5 bases and J lost 2 bases.

V is TRBV7-8 and J is TRBJ2-3, with D tentatively TRBD2 (5 bases). Germline V lookup: CDR1 SGHVS, CDR2 FQNEAQ. There are 16 residues in the CDR3. V was clipped by 1 base and J by 3 bases, with 14 bases between them. CDR3 protein: CASSLGPHRLTDTQYF. The DNA of the CDR3 is TGTGCCAGCAGCTTAGGTCCACACAGACTAACAGATACGCAGTATTTT.

The chain links TRBV7-9 to TRBJ1-6, with D uncertain. From germline, CDR1 is SEHNR and CDR2 FQNEAQ (reference sequence). Between the trimmed V and J ends, which lost 1 base and 0 bases, there was a span of 7 bases. The CDR3 covers 16 residues. CDR3 coding DNA: TGTGCCAGCAGCTTAGGTACGAGCTCCTATAATTCACCCCTCCACTTT. Translating it yields CASSLGTSSYNSPLHF.

V usage is TRBV28 and J usage is TRBJ2-5, with D hard to call. The CDR3 spans 14 residues. Germline lookup yields CDR1 MDHEN and CDR2 SYDVKM. V lost 3 bases to trimming and J lost 0 bases, with 8 bases between them. CDR3 sequence reads: CASSFLRNQETQYF. The CDR3 bases are TGTGCCAGCAGTTTCCTGCGGAACCAAGAGACCCAGTACTTC.

This clone has more than one count but fewer than ten. The CDR3 region is CASSVAQGSEQYF. For the CDR3, the DNA is TGTGCCAGCAGCGTAGCTCAGGGGTCCGAGCAGTACTTC. This chain joins TRBV9 and TRBJ2-7; a weak D match, TRBD1 (6 bases). V lost 0 bases to trimming and J lost 6 bases, with 10 bases between them. From germline, CDR1 is SGDLS and CDR2 YYNGEE. The CDR3 extends over 13 amino acids.

This clone was seen only once. The rearrangement joins TRBV1 to TRBJ2-3; the table's D call, TRBD2, has no DNA check behind it. TRBV1 has pseudogene status. CDR3 length: 14 amino acids. CDR3 sequence: CTSRGCPSTDTQYF. Here the CDR3 DNA reads TGCACCAGCCGGGGGTGCCCTAGCACAGATACGCAGTATTTT.

The chain's CDR3 is CSASNPRDYEQYF. CDR3 DNA sequence: TGCAGTGCTAGTAACCCCAGGGACTACGAGCAGTACTTC. The chain joins TRBV20-1 to TRBJ2-7; the D gene is possibly TRBD1 (5 bases). This CDR3 comprises 13 residues. V shed 3 bases and J shed 3 bases, with 12 bases lying between them. Germline V gives CDR1 DFQATT, CDR2 SNEGSKA (reference sequence).

The chain recombines TRBV7-6 with TRBJ2-3, with 7 positions matching TRBD2. This CDR3 comprises 16 residues. Unmatched junction bases numbered 13, after V lost 4 bases and J lost 6 bases. Germline CDR1 is SGHVS and CDR2 is FNYEAQ. DNA of the CDR3: TGTGCCAGCAGCTCGGCCAAACTAGCGAGCGTGGATACGCAGTATTTT. The encoded protein is CASSSAKLASVDTQYF.